The sequence of this T cell receptor beta chain was determined in a study of shared clonotypes between healthy human individuals. V shed 3 bases and J shed 2 bases, with 14 bases lying between them. This CDR3 has 15 residues. In germline, CDR1 is LNHNV, CDR2 YYDKDF (reference sequence). The table came from immunoSEQ multiplex PCR; TCRdb's copy has only in-frame clones and leaves some out. The table has about 690,000 clones, 90% seen once. The chain recombines TRBV15 with TRBJ2-7; maybe TRBD2 (6 bases). The TCR was taken from a man between 18 and 29 years old in good health. Some clones in this sample may be carry-over from other donors' samples. The sequencing input was memory CD8+ T cells from PBMCs. Subset here: CD45RO+ cells pooled with CCR7-negative TemRA cells. CDR3 DNA sequence: TGTGCCACCAGCAGCGGGCGGGGACCCACCTACGAGCAGTACTTC. This encodes CATSSGRGPTYEQYF.